This T cell receptor (beta chain) was profiled in a study of response to subunit inactivated influenza vaccine. General observations from the study: It was suggested by the authors that few new T cells are recruited by each seasonal influenza vaccination.

Concerning this clonotype: The antigen remains unidentified.

TCRdb ran MiXCR on the RT-PCR reads and lists one entry per CDR3 protein. The data contain about 650,000 distinct CDR3 sequences, about 14% of them singletons. The CDR3 has 15 amino acids. Germline V gives CDR1 SGHRS, CDR2 YFSETQ. The V gene lost 5 bases and the J gene lost 1 base, with 15 bases spanning the gap. This clonotype was sampled from a man over 45 who received an inactivated influenza vaccine. The input for sequencing was PBMCs from blood, taken roughly 15 days before vaccination. This chain uses TRBV5-1 with TRBJ2-5; the D gene is possibly TRBD1 (6 bases). This CDR3 reads CASRALQGLQETQYF. DNA of the CDR3: TGCGCCAGCAGGGCCTTACAGGGCCTCCAAGAGACCCAGTACTTC.